This T cell receptor (beta chain) was obtained from a study of blood T cells in healthy people across ages. Findings of the study overall: Long-lived donors carried more naive CD4+ cells and greater diversity than aged donors. Age advanced and TCR beta diversity per million T cells fell, roughly linearly.

Combining a sample-barcoded 5' primer with a J-beta primer mix, a second PCR ran for roughly 7 to 11 cycles. TCRdb re-called the 5' RACE reads through MiXCR, storing one row per CDR3 protein. The sample lists about 770,000 distinct CDR3 sequences, roughly 44% occurring once. As regards this clonotype: Its antigen is undetermined.

Germline V gives CDR1 SEHNR, CDR2 FQNEAQ (reference sequence). This CDR3 is built from 17 residues. V shed 1 base and J shed 0 bases, with 13 bases lying between them. Sequenced sample: blood. The chain is built from TRBV7-9 and TRBJ1-3; a possible D gene is TRBD1 (5 bases). The receptor comes from a man aged 55-75 years in good health. The CDR3 reads CASSLGPQGTSGNTIYF. For the CDR3, the DNA is TGTGCCAGCAGCTTAGGGCCGCAGGGCACCTCTGGAAACACCATATATTTT.